These 3 T cell receptor beta chains were all obtained from the same sample, sequenced in a study of cytomegalovirus exposure and HLA in healthy donors. It was with 60 Vbeta and 13 Jbeta primers that the PCR ran. Sequencing used immunoSEQ multiplex PCR; TCRdb keeps in-frame clones, though not all of them. The table shows over 150,000 clones, with over 60% occurring only once. The sequenced sample was PBMCs. Every receptor here comes from a woman in her thirties or forties in good health and CMV-seronegative.

The V gene is TRBV10-3, the J gene TRBJ1-1; a possible D gene is TRBD1 (5 bases). Germline CDR1 and CDR2: ENHRY and SYGVKD. CDR3 length equals 13 residues. V was trimmed by 8 bases and J by 4 bases, leaving 14 bases between them. The CDR3 DNA reads TGTGCCATCGTGGGGGGTTCCGGCACTGAAGCTTTCTTT. As protein: CAIVGGSGTEAFF.

V gene TRBV7-6 combines with J gene TRBJ1-1; 9 nucleotides match TRBD1. CDR3 length equals 17 residues. Germline CDR1 reads SGHVS; CDR2 reads FNYEAQ. J lost 5 bases, V lost 0 bases, and 10 bases had no gene match. CDR3 in amino acids: CASSLARTGVVRTEAFF. CDR3 coding DNA: TGTGCCAGCAGCTTAGCTAGGACAGGGGTTGTGAGGACTGAAGCTTTCTTT.

This clone has more than one count but fewer than ten. The chain combines TRBV5-6 with TRBJ2-3; possible D gene TRBD1, 5 bases. The CDR3 spans 15 residues. V lost 6 bases and J 2 bases, leaving 16 bases between the germline ends. Germline assignment: CDR1 SGHDT and CDR2 YYEEEE. This CDR3 is CASTRIQATTDTQYF. The CDR3 DNA sequence: TGTGCCAGCACCAGGATACAGGCCACCACAGATACGCAGTATTTT.